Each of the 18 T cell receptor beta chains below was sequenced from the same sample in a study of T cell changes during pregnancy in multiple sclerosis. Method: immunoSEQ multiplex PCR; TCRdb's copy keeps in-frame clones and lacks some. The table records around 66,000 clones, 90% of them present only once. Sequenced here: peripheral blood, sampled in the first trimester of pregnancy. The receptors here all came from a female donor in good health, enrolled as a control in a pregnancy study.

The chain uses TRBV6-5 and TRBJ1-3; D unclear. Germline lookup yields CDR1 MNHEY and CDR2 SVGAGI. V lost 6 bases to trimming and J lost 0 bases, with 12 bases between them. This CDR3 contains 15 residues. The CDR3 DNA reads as TGTGCCAGCAGCCTAGCCTGGGGCTCTGGAAACACCATATATTTT. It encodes CASSLAWGSGNTIYF.

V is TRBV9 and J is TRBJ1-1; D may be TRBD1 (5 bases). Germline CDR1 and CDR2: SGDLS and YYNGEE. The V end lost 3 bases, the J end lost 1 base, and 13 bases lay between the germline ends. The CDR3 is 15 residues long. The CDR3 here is CASSASRETNTEAFF. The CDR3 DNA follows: TGTGCCAGCAGCGCTTCCAGGGAAACGAACACTGAAGCTTTCTTT.

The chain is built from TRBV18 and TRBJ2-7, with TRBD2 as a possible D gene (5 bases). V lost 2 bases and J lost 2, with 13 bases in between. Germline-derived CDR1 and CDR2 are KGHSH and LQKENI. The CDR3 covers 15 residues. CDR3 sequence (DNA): TGTGCCAGCTCACCAGGACGGCCGACTACCTACGAGCAGTACTTC. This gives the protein CASSPGRPTTYEQYF.

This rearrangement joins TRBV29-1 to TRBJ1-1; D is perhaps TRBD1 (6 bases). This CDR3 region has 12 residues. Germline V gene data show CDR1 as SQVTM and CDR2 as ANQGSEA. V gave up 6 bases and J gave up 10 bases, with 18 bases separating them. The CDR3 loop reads CSVARDIRGAFF. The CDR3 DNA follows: TGCAGCGTGGCCCGGGACATCCGGGGAGCTTTCTTT.

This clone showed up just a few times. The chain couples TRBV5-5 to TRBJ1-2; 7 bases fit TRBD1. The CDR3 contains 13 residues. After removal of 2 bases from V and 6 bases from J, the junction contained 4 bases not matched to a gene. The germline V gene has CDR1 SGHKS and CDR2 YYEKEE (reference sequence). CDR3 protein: CASSFRGGDGYTF. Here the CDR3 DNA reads TGTGCCAGCAGCTTTAGAGGGGGCGATGGCTACACCTTC.

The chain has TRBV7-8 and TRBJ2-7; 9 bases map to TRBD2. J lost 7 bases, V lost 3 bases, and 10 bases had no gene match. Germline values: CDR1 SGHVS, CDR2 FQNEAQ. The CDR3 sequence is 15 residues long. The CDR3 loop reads CASSFRRAGGEEQYF. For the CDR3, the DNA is TGTGCCAGCAGCTTTCGTCGAGCGGGAGGTGAAGAGCAGTACTTC. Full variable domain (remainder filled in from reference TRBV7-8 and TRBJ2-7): GAGVSQSPRYKVAKRGQDVALRCDPISGHVSLFWYQQALGQGPEFLTYFQNEAQLDKSGLPSDRFFAERPEGSVSTLKIQRTQQEDSAVYLCASSFRRAGGEEQYFGPGTRLTVT.

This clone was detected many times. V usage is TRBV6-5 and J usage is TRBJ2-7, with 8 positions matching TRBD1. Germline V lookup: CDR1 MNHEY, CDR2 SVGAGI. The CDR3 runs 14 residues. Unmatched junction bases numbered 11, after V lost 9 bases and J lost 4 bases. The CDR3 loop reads CASRNRGSGYEQYF. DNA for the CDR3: TGTGCCAGTAGAAACAGGGGGAGTGGGTACGAGCAGTACTTC.

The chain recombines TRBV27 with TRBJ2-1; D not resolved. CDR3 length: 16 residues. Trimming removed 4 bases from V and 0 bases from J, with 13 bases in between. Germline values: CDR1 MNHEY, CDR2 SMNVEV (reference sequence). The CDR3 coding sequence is TGTGCCAGCAGTTCATCACGATGGAGCTCCTACAATGAGCAGTTCTTC. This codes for CASSSSRWSSYNEQFF.

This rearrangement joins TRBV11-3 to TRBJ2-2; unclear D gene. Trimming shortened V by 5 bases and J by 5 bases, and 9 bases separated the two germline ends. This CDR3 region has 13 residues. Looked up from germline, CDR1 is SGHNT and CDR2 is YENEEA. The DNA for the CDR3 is TGTGCCAGCAGCCGTACAGAGACCGGGGAGCTGTTTTTT. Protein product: CASSRTETGELFF.

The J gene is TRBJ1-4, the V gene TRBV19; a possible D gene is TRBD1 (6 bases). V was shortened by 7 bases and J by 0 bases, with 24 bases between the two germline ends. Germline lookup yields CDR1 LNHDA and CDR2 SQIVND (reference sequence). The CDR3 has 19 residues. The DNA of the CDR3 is TGTGCCAGTACCACAAGGAACAGGGAGTACAACGCAACTAATGAAAAACTGTTTTTT. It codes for CASTTRNREYNATNEKLFF.

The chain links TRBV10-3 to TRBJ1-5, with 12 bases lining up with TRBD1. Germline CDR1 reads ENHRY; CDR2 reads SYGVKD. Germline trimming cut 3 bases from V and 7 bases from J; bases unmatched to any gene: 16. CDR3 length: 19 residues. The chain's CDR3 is CAISDGDRGPAGGRQPQHF. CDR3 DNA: TGTGCCATCAGTGATGGGGACAGGGGGCCCGCCGGTGGTAGACAGCCCCAGCATTTT.

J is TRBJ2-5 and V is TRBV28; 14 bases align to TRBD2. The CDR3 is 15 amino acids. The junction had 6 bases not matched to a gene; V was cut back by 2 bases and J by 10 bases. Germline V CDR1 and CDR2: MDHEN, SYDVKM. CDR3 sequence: CASSLGGLAGVDQYF. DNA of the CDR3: TGTGCCAGCAGTTTAGGGGGACTAGCGGGAGTGGACCAGTACTTC. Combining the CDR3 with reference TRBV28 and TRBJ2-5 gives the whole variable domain DVKVTQSSRYLVKRTGEKVFLECVQDMDHENMFWYRQDPGLGLRLIYFSYDVKMKEKGDIPEGYSVSREKKERFSLILESASTNQTSMYLCASSLGGLAGVDQYFGPGTRLLVL.

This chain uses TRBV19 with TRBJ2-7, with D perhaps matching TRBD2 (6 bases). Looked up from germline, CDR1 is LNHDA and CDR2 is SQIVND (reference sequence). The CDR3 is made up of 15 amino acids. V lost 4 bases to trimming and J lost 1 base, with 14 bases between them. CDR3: CASSKYRDSSYEQYF. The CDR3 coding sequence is TGTGCCAGTAGTAAGTACCGGGACTCGTCCTACGAGCAGTACTTC.

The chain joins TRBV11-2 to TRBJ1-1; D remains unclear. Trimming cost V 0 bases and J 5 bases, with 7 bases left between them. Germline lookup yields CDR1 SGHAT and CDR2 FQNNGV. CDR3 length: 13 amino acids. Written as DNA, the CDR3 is TGTGCCAGCAGCTTAGAGGAGGGAACTGAAGCTTTCTTT. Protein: CASSLEEGTEAFF.

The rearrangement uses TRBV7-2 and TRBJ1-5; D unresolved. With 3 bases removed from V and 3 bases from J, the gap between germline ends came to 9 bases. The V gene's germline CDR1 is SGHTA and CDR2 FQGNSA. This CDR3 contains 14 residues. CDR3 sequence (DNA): TGTGCCAGCAGCTTCCGGACTGACAATCAGCCCCAGCATTTT. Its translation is CASSFRTDNQPQHF.

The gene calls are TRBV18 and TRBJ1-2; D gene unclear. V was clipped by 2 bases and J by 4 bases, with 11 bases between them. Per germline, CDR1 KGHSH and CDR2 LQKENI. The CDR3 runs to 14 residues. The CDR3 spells CASSPEVVGYGYTF. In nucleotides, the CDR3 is TGTGCCAGCTCACCAGAGGTGGTCGGCTATGGCTACACCTTC.

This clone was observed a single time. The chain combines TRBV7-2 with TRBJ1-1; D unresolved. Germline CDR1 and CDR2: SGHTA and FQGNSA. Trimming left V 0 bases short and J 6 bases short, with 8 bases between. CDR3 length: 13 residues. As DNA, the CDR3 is TGTGCCAGCAGCTTAGCGGCGGTCGCTGAAGCTTTCTTT. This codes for CASSLAAVAEAFF.

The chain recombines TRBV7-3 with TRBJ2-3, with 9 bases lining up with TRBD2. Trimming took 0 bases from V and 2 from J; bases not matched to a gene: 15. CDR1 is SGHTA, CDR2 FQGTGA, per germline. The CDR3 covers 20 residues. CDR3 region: CASSLTPAGGHRIYTDTQYF. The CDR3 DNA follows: TGTGCCAGCAGCTTAACGCCCGCGGGAGGGCATCGGATCTACACAGATACGCAGTATTTT.